The 15 T cell receptor beta chains listed next were all sequenced from one sample in a study of post-analysis software for immune sequencing data. General study points: Included in a set of five TRBV segments more frequent in patients than controls were TRBV5-6, TRBV5-1 and TRBV20-1.

TCR beta libraries were prepared from cDNA with unique molecular identifiers. A single record per CDR3 protein comes from TCRdb applying MiXCR to the PCR reads. The sample has 380,000 or so distinct CDR3 sequences, roughly 38% seen once. These receptors have no identified antigens. The sample taken for sequencing was blood. These receptors were obtained from a girl under 18 with multiple sclerosis.

This clonotype is a singleton in its sample. The chain joins TRBV7-2 to TRBJ2-2, with TRBD2 identical over 16 bases. Germline V gene data show CDR1 as SGHTA and CDR2 as FQGNSA. The junction had 3 bases not matched to a gene; V was cut back by 4 bases and J by 1 base. The length of the CDR3 is 18 residues. The CDR3 DNA follows: TGTGCCAGCAGCTCGGGACTAGCGGGGGGGATGAACACCGGGGAGCTGTTTTTT. As protein: CASSSGLAGGMNTGELFF.

The gene calls are TRBV28 and TRBJ2-5; TRBD1 matches 9 bases. With the DNA end fitting TRBJ2-7 better, the J assignment may be wrong. Germline V gives CDR1 MDHEN, CDR2 SYDVKM. This CDR3 has 16 residues. The CDR3 DNA reads as TGTGCCAGCAGTCCCAGCAATCCGGGACAGGGCCACGAGCAGTACTTC. Translating gives CASSPSNPGQGHEQYF.

This clonotype was seen at least ten times. J is TRBJ2-5 and V is TRBV28; weak D call: TRBD2 (7 bases). Germline values: CDR1 MDHEN, CDR2 SYDVKM. CDR3 length: 15 amino acids. With 7 bases removed from V and 6 bases from J, the gap between germline ends came to 21 bases. CDR3 amino acids: CASTGGRLIPKTQYF. The CDR3 DNA reads as TGTGCCAGCACGGGGGGCAGGTTAATACCCAAGACCCAGTACTTC.

In its sample, this clonotype was seen a few times. This sequence joins TRBV12-3 or TRBV12-4 and TRBJ2-7; 7 positions match TRBD2. The CDR3 contains 12 residues. Germline trimming cut 3 bases from V and 6 bases from J; bases unmatched to any gene: 2. This chain's CDR3 is CASSLWGGEQYF. The CDR3 DNA sequence: TGTGCCAGCAGTTTGTGGGGGGGCGAGCAGTACTTC.

This clonotype showed up just a few times. The chain links TRBV7-2 to TRBJ1-1; perhaps TRBD1 as D (6 bases). Germline assignment: CDR1 SGHTA and CDR2 FQGNSA. The CDR3 runs 12 residues. V gave up 5 bases and J gave up 10 bases, with 14 bases separating them. CDR3 region: CASSPPGGLAFF. CDR3 coding DNA: TGTGCCAGCAGCCCACCCGGGGGGCTAGCTTTCTTT.

V usage is TRBV5-1 and J usage is TRBJ2-7, with D possibly being TRBD1 or TRBD2 (5 bases each). Germline CDR1 is SGHRS and CDR2 is YFSETQ. This CDR3 is built from 14 residues. Trimming pared 2 bases from V and 1 base from J, leaving 10 bases between. In DNA, the CDR3 is TGCGCCAGCAGCTTTGGGGACCGATCCTACGAGCAGTACTTC. It encodes CASSFGDRSYEQYF.

The chain links TRBV5-1 to TRBJ2-1; possibly TRBD1 for D (6 bases). Germline CDR1 reads SGHRS; CDR2 reads YFSETQ. V lost 0 bases to trimming and J lost 3 bases, with 7 bases between them. CDR3 length equals 14 residues. In DNA form, the CDR3 reads TGCGCCAGCAGCTTGGTGGGACACTACAATGAGCAGTTCTTC. Its protein product is CASSLVGHYNEQFF.

This clonotype was detected a few times. The V call is TRBV5-1, the J call TRBJ2-1; 10 bases line up with TRBD1. Germline CDR1 reads SGHRS; CDR2 reads YFSETQ. V trimming: 3 bases; J trimming: 7 bases; junction bases outside the gene matches: 7. There are 15 residues in the CDR3. CDR3 sequence: CASSWTGGQLNEQFF. The CDR3 DNA follows: TGCGCCAGCAGCTGGACAGGGGGACAACTAAATGAGCAGTTCTTC. The complete variable domain, with remaining parts taken from reference TRBV5-1 and TRBJ2-1, reads KAGVTQTPRYLIKTRGQQVTLSCSPISGHRSVSWYQQTPGQGLQFLFEYFSETQRNKGNFPGRFSGRQFSNSRSEMNVSTLELGDSALYLCASSWTGGQLNEQFFGPGTRLTVL.

This clonotype was counted a few times. This sequence joins TRBV12-3 or TRBV12-4 and TRBJ1-4; D may be TRBD1 (6 bases). Trimming pared 6 bases from V and 8 bases from J, leaving 13 bases between. This CDR3 has 13 residues. CDR3 sequence (DNA): TGTGCCAGCAGGAATTCAGGGGCCGAAAAACTGTTTTTT. Translated, it gives CASRNSGAEKLFF.

This clonotype appeared once. One end of the junction fails to match germline, which may point to a read error. The chain combines TRBV7-8 with TRBJ1-1; the D is unclear. This CDR3 region has 15 residues. The germline V gene has CDR1 SGHVS and CDR2 FQNEAQ. The CDR3 spells CASNLSGRMNTEAFF. CDR3 in DNA: TGTGCCAGCAACTTAAGTGGGCGGATGAACACTGAAGCTTTCTTT.

The chain carries TRBV6-5 and TRBJ2-7; 7 bases are shared with TRBD1. The CDR3 consists of 13 residues. V was pared by 5 bases and J by 5 bases, with 6 bases of the junction left unmatched. The germline V gene encodes CDR1 MNHEY and CDR2 SVGAGI. The CDR3 region is CASSARGRDEQYF. CDR3 bases: TGTGCCAGCAGTGCGAGGGGGCGCGACGAGCAGTACTTC.

This clonotype appeared a few times. The V call is TRBV5-1, the J call TRBJ2-1; 7 bases map to TRBD1. The CDR3 length is 14 residues. Germline CDR1 and CDR2: SGHRS and YFSETQ. With 3 bases clipped from V and 4 bases from J, the junction kept 4 bases outside the gene matches. This chain's CDR3 is CASSYGQVYNEQFF. The CDR3 coding sequence is TGCGCCAGCAGCTACGGACAGGTGTACAATGAGCAGTTCTTC.

V is TRBV4-1 and J is TRBJ1-4, with TRBD1 matching over 7 bases. This CDR3 has 20 residues. V gave up 3 bases and J gave up 2 bases; unmatched junction bases: 18. In germline, CDR1 is MGHRA, CDR2 YSYEKL. DNA of the CDR3: TGCGCCAGCAGCCATATTGCCCGACAGGGAAGGTCTGAGACTAATGAAAAACTGTTTTTT. Translation gives CASSHIARQGRSETNEKLFF.

This clonotype was observed a few times. The V call is TRBV3-1, the J call TRBJ2-6; tentatively, D is TRBD1 (6 bases). The CDR3 spans 18 residues. From germline, CDR1 is LGHDT and CDR2 YNNKEL (reference sequence). V lost 1 base to trimming and J lost 2 bases, with 15 bases between them. The CDR3 loop is CASSQVVPGVPGANVLTF. The CDR3 bases are TGTGCCAGCAGCCAAGTTGTACCAGGGGTACCTGGGGCCAACGTCCTGACTTTC.

This clonotype was seen a single time. The rearrangement joins TRBV7-2 to TRBJ1-6; 10 bases are a match to TRBD1. The CDR3 sequence is 14 residues long. V lost 5 bases and J lost 11; bases outside the gene matches: 6. The germline CDR1 and CDR2 sequences are SGHTA and FQGNSA. The CDR3 protein is CASSQGQGLTPLHF. DNA of the CDR3: TGTGCCAGCAGCCAGGGACAGGGGTTGACACCCCTCCACTTT.